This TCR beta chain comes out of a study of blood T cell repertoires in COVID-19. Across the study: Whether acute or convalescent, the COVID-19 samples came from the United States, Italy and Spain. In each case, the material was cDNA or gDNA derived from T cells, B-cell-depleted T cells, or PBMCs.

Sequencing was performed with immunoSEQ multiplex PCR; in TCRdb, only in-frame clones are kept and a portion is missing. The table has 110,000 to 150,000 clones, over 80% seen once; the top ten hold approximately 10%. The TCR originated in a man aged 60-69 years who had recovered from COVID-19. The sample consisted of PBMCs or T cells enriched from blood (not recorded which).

The CDR3 reads CASSRTSGGVAYNEQFF. DNA for the CDR3: TGTGCCAGTAGCCGGACTAGCGGGGGGGTCGCCTACAATGAGCAGTTCTTC. V is TRBV19 and J is TRBJ2-1, with 15 positions matching TRBD2. The CDR3 runs 17 residues. Looked up from germline, CDR1 is LNHDA and CDR2 is SQIVND (reference sequence). After removal of 6 bases from V and 2 bases from J, the junction contained 5 bases not matched to a gene.